This record looks at one T cell receptor (beta chain) sequence and its context. These data are taken from a study of blood T cell repertoires in COVID-19. Study background: The cDNA or gDNA used as material had been derived from T cells, B-cell-depleted T cells, or PBMCs.

This CDR3 has 15 residues. CDR1 MGHRA and CDR2 YSYEKL come from the germline V gene. The ends lost 1 base at V and 9 bases at J; junction bases unmatched: 8. As processed by the authors: How many nucleated cells were present was estimated from reference gene primer amplification. Repertoires were generated with immunoSEQ multiplex PCR, while TCRdb's copy carries only in-frame clones and drops some. The V and J calls and clone size were taken over from that table, and D and trimming were inferred from the DNA. The table lists about 95,000 clones, over 75% of them singletons. This sequence originates from a human donor in a cohort sampled during active COVID-19. The V gene is TRBV4-1, the J gene TRBJ2-5; the match to TRBD2 covers 10 bases. The material sequenced was peripheral blood. In DNA, the CDR3 is TGCGCCAGCAGCCAAGGACTAGCGGGTACCGGGGCCCAGTACTTC. It specifies CASSQGLAGTGAQYF.